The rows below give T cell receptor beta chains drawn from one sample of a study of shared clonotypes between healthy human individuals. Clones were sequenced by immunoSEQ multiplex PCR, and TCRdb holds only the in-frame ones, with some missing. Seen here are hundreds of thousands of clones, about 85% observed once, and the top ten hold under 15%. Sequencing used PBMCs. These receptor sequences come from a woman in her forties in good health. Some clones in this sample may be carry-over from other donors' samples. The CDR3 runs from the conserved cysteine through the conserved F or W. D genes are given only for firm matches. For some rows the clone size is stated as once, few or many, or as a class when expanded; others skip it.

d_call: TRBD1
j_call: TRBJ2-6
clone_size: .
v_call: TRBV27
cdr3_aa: CASRRQGSGANVLTF
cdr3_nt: TGTGCCAGCAGGCGACAGGGCTCTGGGGCCAACGTCCTGACTTTC

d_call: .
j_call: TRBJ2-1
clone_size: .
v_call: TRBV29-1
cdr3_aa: CSVEPGPAGSYNEQFF
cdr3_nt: TGCAGCGTTGAGCCCGGCCCCGCGGGATCCTACAATGAGCAGTTCTTC

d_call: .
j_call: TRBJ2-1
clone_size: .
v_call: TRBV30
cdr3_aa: CAWRLSGSVNEQFF
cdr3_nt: TGTGCCTGGAGGTTGAGCGGCTCGGTCAATGAGCAGTTCTTC

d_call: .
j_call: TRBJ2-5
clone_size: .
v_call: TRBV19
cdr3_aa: CASSPGIRQETQYF
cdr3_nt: TGTGCCAGTAGTCCGGGGATCCGCCAAGAGACCCAGTACTTC

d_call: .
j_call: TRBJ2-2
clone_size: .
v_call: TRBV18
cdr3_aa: CASSPNSGAGELFF
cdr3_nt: TGTGCCAGCTCACCGAACTCCGGGGCCGGGGAGCTGTTTTTT

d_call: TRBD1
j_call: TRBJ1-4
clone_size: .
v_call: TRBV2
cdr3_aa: CASSPLGTGDEKLFF
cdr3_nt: TGTGCCAGCAGCCCATTGGGGACAGGGGACGAAAAACTGTTTTTT

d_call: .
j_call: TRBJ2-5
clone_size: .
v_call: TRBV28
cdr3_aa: CAGSFRTGRETQYF
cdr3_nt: TGTGCCGGCAGTTTCCGGACTGGGCGGGAGACCCAGTACTTC

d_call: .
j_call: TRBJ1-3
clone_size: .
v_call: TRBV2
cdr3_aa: CASREETGWGNTIYF
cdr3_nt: TGTGCCAGCAGGGAAGAAACAGGGTGGGGAAACACCATATATTTT

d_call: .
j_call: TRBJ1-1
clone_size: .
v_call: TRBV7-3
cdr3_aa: CASSLGHYTEAFF
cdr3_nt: TGTGCCAGCAGCTTAGGACACTACACTGAAGCTTTCTTT

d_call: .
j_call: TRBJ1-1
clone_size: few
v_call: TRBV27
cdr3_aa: CASRQVAEAFF
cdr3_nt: TGTGCCAGCAGACAGGTTGCTGAAGCTTTCTTT

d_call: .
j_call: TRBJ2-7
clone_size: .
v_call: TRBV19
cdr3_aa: CASSLRDGGYEQYF
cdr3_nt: TGTGCCAGTAGTCTCCGGGACGGAGGATACGAGCAGTACTTC

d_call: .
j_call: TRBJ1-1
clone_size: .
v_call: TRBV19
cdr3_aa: CASGGGVGTEAFF
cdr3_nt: TGTGCCAGTGGAGGCGGGGTCGGAACTGAAGCTTTCTTT

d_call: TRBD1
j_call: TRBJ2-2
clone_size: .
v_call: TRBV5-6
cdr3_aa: CASSSTGGTFPRNTGELFF
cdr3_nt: TGTGCCAGCAGCTCCACAGGGGGCACCTTCCCGAGGAACACCGGGGAGCTGTTTTTT

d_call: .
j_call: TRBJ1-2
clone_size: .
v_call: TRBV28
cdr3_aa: CASREGVVSGYTF
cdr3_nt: TGTGCCAGCAGGGAGGGGGTTGTTAGTGGCTACACCTTC

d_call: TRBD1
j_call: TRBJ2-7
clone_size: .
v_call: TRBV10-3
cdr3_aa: CAIATSRDRGYEQYF
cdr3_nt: TGTGCCATCGCAACTAGCCGGGACAGGGGGTACGAGCAGTACTTC

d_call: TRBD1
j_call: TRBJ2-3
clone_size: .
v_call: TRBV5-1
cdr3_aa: CASSSGQATDTQYF
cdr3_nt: TGCGCCAGCAGCTCTGGACAGGCCACAGATACGCAGTATTTT

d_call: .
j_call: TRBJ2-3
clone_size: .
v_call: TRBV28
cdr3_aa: CASSPMLASSTDTQYF
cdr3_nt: TGTGCCAGCAGTCCAATGCTGGCCAGTAGCACAGATACGCAGTATTTT

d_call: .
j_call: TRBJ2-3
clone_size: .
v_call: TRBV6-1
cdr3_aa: CASSTKGIDTQYF
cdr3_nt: TGTGCCAGCAGTACCAAAGGTATAGATACGCAGTATTTT

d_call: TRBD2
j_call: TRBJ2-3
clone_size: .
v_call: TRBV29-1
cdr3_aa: CSVDQLAGTDTQYF
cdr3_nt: TGCAGCGTTGATCAACTAGCGGGCACAGATACGCAGTATTTT

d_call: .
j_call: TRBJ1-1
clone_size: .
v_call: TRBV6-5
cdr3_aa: CASSYSDRLPFREPFF
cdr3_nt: TGTGCCAGCAGTTATTCCGACAGGTTACCATTTAGAGAACCTTTCTTT

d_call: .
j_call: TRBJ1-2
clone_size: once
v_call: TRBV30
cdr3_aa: CAWSVMGRANYGYTF
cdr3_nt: TGTGCCTGGAGTGTGATGGGCAGGGCTAACTATGGCTACACCTTC

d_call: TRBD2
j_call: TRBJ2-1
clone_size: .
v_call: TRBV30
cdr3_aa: CAWGLAGDGEQFF
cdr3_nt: TGTGCCTGGGGACTAGCGGGAGACGGTGAGCAGTTCTTC

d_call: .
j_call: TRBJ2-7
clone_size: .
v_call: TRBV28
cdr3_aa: CASSFRLRGSHEQYF
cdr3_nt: TGTGCCAGCAGTTTCCGACTTAGGGGGTCCCACGAGCAGTACTTC

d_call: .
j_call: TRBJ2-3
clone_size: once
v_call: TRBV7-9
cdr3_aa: CASSAGTAPSTDTQYF
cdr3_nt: TGTGCCAGCAGCGCCGGGACCGCTCCTAGCACAGATACGCAGTATTTT

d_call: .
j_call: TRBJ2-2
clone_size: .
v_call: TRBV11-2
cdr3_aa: CASSLNRDHGVSGELFF
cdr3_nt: TGTGCCAGCAGCTTAAACCGGGACCACGGCGTTAGCGGGGAGCTGTTTTTT

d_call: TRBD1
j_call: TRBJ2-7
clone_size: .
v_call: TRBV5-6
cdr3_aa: CASSYYLSTGAEQYF
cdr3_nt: TGTGCCAGCAGCTATTATCTATCGACAGGGGCCGAGCAGTACTTC

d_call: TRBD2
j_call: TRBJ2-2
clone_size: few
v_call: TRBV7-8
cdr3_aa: CASSLTSGNTGELFF
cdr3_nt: TGTGCCAGCAGCCTAACTAGCGGGAACACCGGGGAGCTGTTTTTT

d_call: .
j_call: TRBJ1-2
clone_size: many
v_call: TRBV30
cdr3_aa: CAWRGKGRVGYTF
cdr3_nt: TGTGCCTGGAGGGGGAAGGGAAGGGTTGGCTACACCTTC

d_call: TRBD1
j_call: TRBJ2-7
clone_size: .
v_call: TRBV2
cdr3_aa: CASRAGTGSYEQYF
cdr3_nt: TGTGCCAGCAGAGCCGGGACAGGATCCTACGAGCAGTACTTC

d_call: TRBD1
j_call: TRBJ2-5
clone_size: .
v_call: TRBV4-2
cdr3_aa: CASSQVSATGLGETQYF
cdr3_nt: TGTGCCAGCAGCCAAGTTTCCGCGACAGGGCTTGGGGAGACCCAGTACTTC

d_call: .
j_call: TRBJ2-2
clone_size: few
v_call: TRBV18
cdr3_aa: CASSRTAGELFF
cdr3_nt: TGTGCCAGCTCACGGACTGCCGGGGAGCTGTTTTTT

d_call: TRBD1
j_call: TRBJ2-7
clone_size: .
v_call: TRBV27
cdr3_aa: CASSPNRGEWNEQYF
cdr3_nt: TGTGCCAGCAGTCCAAACAGGGGAGAGTGGAACGAGCAGTACTTC

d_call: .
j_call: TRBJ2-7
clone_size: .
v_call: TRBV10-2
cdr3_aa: CASRSTGPSYEQYF
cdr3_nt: TGCGCCAGCAGATCGACAGGACCCTCCTACGAGCAGTACTTC

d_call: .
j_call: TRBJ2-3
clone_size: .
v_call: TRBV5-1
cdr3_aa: CASSSGVSRDTQYF
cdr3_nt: TGCGCCAGCAGCTCTGGAGTGAGTAGAGATACGCAGTATTTT

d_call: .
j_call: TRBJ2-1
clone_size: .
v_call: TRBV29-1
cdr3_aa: CSVEGGIRSYNEQFF
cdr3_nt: TGCAGCGTTGAGGGTGGGATAAGGTCCTACAATGAGCAGTTCTTC

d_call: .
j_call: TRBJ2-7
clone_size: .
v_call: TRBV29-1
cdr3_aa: CSVVTGSKGIGEQYF
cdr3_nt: TGCAGCGTTGTCACAGGTTCCAAGGGGATCGGCGAGCAGTACTTC

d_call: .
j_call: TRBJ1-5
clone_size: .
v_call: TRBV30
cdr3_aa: CAWSGSGTNQPQHF
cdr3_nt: TGTGCCTGGTCCGGGTCAGGTACTAATCAGCCCCAGCATTTT

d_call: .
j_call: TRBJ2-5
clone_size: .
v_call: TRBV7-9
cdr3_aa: CATAMFRETQYF
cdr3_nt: TGTGCCACCGCAATGTTCCGAGAGACCCAGTACTTC

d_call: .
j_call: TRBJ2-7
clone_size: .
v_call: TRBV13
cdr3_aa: CASSLGRQGEQYF
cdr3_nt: TGTGCCAGCAGCTTAGGCCGGCAGGGCGAGCAGTACTTC

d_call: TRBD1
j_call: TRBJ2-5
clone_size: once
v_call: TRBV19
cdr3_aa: CASRRTGVGETQYF
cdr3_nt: TGTGCCAGTAGAAGGACAGGGGTCGGGGAGACCCAGTACTTC

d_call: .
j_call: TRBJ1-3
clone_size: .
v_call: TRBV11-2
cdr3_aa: CASREIRSGNTIYF
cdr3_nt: TGTGCCAGCAGGGAGATTCGCTCTGGAAACACCATATATTTT

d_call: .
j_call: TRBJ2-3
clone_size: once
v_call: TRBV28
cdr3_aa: CASKGGWSTDTQYF
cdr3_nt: TGTGCCAGCAAGGGCGGTTGGAGCACAGATACGCAGTATTTT

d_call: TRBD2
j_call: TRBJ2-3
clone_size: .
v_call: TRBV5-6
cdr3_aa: CASSLTGTSWSDTQYF
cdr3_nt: TGTGCCAGCAGCTTGACAGGGACTAGCTGGTCAGATACGCAGTATTTT

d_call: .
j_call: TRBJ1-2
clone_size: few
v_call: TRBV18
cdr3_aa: CASSPLAGELYGYTF
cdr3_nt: TGTGCCAGCTCACCACTCGCAGGGGAGTTGTATGGCTACACCTTC

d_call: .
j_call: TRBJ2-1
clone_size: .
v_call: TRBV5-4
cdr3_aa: CASSLGAAKHEQFF
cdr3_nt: TGTGCCAGCAGCTTAGGGGCTGCGAAACATGAGCAGTTCTTC

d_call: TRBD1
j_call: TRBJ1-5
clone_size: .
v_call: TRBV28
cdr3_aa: CASSPPGQLQNQPQHF
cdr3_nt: TGTGCCAGCAGTCCGCCGGGACAGCTACAAAATCAGCCCCAGCATTTT

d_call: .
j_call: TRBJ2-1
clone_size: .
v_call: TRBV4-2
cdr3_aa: CASRPHAGTLYNEQFF
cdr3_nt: TGTGCCAGCAGGCCTCACGCGGGGACCTTGTACAATGAGCAGTTCTTC

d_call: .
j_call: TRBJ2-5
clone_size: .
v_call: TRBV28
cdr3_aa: CASSSTVSQETQYF
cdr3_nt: TGTGCCAGCAGTTCTACAGTTTCCCAAGAGACCCAGTACTTC

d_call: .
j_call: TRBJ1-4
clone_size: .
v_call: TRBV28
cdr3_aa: CASSSRDTWAF
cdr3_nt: TGTGCCAGCAGCTCCAGGGACACCTGGGCCTTT

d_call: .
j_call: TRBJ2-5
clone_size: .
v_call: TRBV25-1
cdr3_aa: CASRGETQYF
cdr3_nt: TGTGCCAGCAGGGGCGAGACCCAGTACTTC

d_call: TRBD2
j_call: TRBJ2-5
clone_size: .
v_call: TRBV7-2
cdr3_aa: CASSLEGTSGSKTQYF
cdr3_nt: TGTGCCAGCAGCTTAGAGGGGACTAGCGGGAGTAAGACCCAGTACTTC

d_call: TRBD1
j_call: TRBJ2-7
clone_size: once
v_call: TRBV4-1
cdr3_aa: CASSLDRMGQGSYEQYF
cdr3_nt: TGCGCCAGCAGCCTTGACCGAATGGGACAGGGTTCCTACGAGCAGTACTTC

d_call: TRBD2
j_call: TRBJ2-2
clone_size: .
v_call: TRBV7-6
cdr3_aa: CASSSTGLAGIGELFF
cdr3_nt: TGTGCCAGCAGTTCAACCGGACTAGCGGGAATCGGGGAGCTGTTTTTT

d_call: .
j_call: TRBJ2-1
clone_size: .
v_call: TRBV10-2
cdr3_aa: CASRENRVNEQFF
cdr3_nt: TGCGCCAGCAGGGAAAACAGGGTCAATGAGCAGTTCTTC

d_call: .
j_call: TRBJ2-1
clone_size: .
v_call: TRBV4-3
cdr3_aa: CASSQEYQAYNEQFF
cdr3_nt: TGCGCCAGCAGCCAAGAATACCAGGCCTACAATGAGCAGTTCTTC

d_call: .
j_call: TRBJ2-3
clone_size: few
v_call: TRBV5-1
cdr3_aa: CASRVGAGGTTDTQYF
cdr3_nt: TGCGCCAGCAGAGTAGGGGCGGGCGGAACCACAGATACGCAGTATTTT

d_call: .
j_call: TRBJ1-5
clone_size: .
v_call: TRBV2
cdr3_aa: CASQSGAGNQPQHF
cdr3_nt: TGTGCCAGCCAAAGCGGGGCTGGCAATCAGCCCCAGCATTTT

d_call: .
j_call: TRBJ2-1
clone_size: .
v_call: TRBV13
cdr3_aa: CASSLSGISYNEQFF
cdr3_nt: TGTGCCAGCAGCTTATCAGGGATATCCTACAATGAGCAGTTCTTC

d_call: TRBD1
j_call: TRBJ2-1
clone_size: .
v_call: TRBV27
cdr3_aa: CASSLRGRNEQFF
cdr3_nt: TGTGCCAGCAGTTTGAGGGGGCGCAATGAGCAGTTCTTC

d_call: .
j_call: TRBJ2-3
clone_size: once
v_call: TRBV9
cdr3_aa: CASSVVLGTDTQYF
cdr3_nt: TGTGCCAGCAGCGTAGTTCTGGGGACAGATACGCAGTATTTT